The clone carrying this TCR beta chain was detected ten times or more. This entry comes from a study of patients and donors after allogeneic stem cell transplantation. MiXCR, run by TCRdb on the RT-PCR reads, gives a single entry per CDR3 protein. The sample consists of tens of thousands of distinct CDR3 sequences, about 6.8% of them appearing once. J gave up 4 bases and V 2 bases, and 5 bases lay outside the gene matches. The CDR3 runs to 15 residues. CDR1 DFQATT and CDR2 SNEGSKA come from the germline V gene (reference sequence). The sequence came from a human donor who was either an allogeneic HSCT recipient or a stem cell or donor lymphocyte infusion donor (not recorded which). It is not recorded whose cells these are; they may come from a transplant donor. The source material was blood, either unsorted or a sorted T cell fraction (not recorded which). The V call is TRBV20-1, the J call TRBJ2-7; TRBD2 matches 13 bases. The CDR3 region is CSARTGTSGIYEQYF. The CDR3 DNA reads TGCAGTGCTAGAACCGGGACTAGCGGGATTTACGAGCAGTACTTC.